The 2 T cell receptor beta chains below come from one sample, sequenced in a study of Graves' ophthalmopathy and Graves' hyperthyroidism. RNA transcripts served as template for amplifying TCR beta CDR3 sequences. Investigators did first-round RT-PCR with HTBI primers, then second-round multiplex PCR. Using its own MiXCR run on the multiplex PCR reads, TCRdb lists one record per CDR3 protein. The sample lists over a million distinct CDR3 sequences, about 35% occurring once. The sequenced sample was peripheral blood or thyroid tissue (not recorded which). The receptors come from an adult man with Graves' hyperthyroidism.

The chain carries TRBV10-3 and TRBJ2-7; TRBD2 agrees at 9 bases. The V gene end was trimmed by 10 bases and the J gene end by 7 bases; junction bases not matched to a gene: 14. This CDR3 spans 14 amino acids. The germline CDR1 and CDR2 sequences are ENHRY and SYGVKD. The DNA for the CDR3 is TGTGCCAGCAAAAAGACTAGCGGACATGGGGAGCAGTACTTC. Translated, it gives CASKKTSGHGEQYF.

The V gene is TRBV7-9, the J gene TRBJ1-2; D gene ambiguous. Trimming removed 11 bases at V and 4 bases at J, with 23 bases between. CDR1 and CDR2 from the germline V gene are SEHNR and FQNEAQ (reference sequence). The CDR3 covers 15 residues. As DNA, the CDR3 is TGTGCCTCGGCAGGCAGCAATCAAGTTGGCTATGGCTACACCTTC. Protein product: CASAGSNQVGYGYTF. Looking up the rest from reference TRBV7-9 and TRBJ1-2 gives the full variable domain: DTGVSQNPRHKITKRGQNVTFRCDPISEHNRLYWYRQTLGQGPEFLTYFQNEAQLEKSRLLSDRFSAERPKGSFSTLEIQRTEQGDSAMYLCASAGSNQVGYGYTFGSGTRLTVV.